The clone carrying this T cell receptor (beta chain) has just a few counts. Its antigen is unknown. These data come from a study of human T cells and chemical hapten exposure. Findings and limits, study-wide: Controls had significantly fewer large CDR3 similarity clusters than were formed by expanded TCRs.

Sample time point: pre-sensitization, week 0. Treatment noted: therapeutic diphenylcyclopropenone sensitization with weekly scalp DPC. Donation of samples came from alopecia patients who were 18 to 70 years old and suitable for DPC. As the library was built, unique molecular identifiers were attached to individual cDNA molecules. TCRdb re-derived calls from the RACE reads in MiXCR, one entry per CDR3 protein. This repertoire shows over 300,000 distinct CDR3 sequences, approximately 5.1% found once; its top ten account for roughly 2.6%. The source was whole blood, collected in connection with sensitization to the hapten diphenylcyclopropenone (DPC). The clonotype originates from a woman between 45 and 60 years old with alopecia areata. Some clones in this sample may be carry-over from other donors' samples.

The CDR3: CASSQVMSLEAFF. The CDR3 bases are TGCGCCAGCAGCCAAGTGATGTCCCTTGAAGCTTTCTTT. The genes are TRBV4-1 and TRBJ1-1; D gene unclear. The CDR3 runs to 13 residues. Trimming removed 1 base at V and 7 bases at J, with 10 bases between. Germline CDR1 reads MGHRA; CDR2 reads YSYEKL.